The 9 T cell receptor beta chains reported below all come from one sample, sequenced in a study of shared clonotypes between healthy human individuals. This table comes from immunoSEQ multiplex PCR, and its TCRdb copy is limited to in-frame clones, with some not included. Here the sample spans about 2 million clones, roughly 94% being singletons. Input material: naive CD4+ T cells sorted from blood. Subset noted: CD45RA+ positively selected. The receptor source for this set is a man younger than 35 in good health.

The gene calls are TRBV4-3 and TRBJ1-4; no firm D call. Trimming left V 1 base short and J 8 bases short, with 14 bases between. The CDR3 sequence is 15 residues long. Germline CDR1 and CDR2: LGHNA and YSLEER. CDR3 sequence reads: CASSQGSRIEEKLFF. Here the CDR3 DNA reads TGCGCCAGCAGCCAAGGGTCGCGCATTGAGGAAAAACTGTTTTTT.

The CDR3 is CATLSKYNEQFF. DNA of the CDR3: TGTGCCACCCTGTCCAAATACAATGAGCAGTTCTTC. This chain uses TRBV10-3 with TRBJ2-1; D unclear. Per germline, CDR1 ENHRY and CDR2 SYGVKD. Trimming shortened V by 10 bases and J by 4 bases, and 11 bases separated the two germline ends. CDR3 size: 12 residues.

This chain connects TRBV5-6 to TRBJ2-7; perhaps TRBD2 as D (6 bases). Germline V CDR1 and CDR2: SGHDT, YYEEEE. CDR3 length equals 16 residues. Trimming cost V 0 bases and J 0 bases, with 13 bases left between them. As DNA, the CDR3 is TGTGCCAGCAGCTTGGGTAGCGGTCATATCTCCTACGAGCAGTACTTC. Encoded protein: CASSLGSGHISYEQYF.

On this clone itself: The sample has other DNA sequences that encode this CDR3 too. The rearrangement uses TRBV10-3 and TRBJ1-1; D is ambiguous. V lost 2 bases and J 0 bases, leaving 7 bases between the germline ends. Germline CDR1 and CDR2: ENHRY and SYGVKD. The CDR3 length is 14 residues. The CDR3 coding sequence is TGTGCCATCAGTGAGAAGGCACTGAACACTGAAGCTTTCTTT. It codes for CAISEKALNTEAFF.

The chain joins TRBV30 to TRBJ2-5; TRBD2 matches 9 bases. The CDR3 loop spans 16 amino acids. Germline CDR1 is GTSNPN and CDR2 is SVGIG (reference sequence). Trimming at V came to 2 bases and at J to 3 bases, leaving 10 bases not matched to a gene. Here the CDR3 DNA reads TGTGCCTGGAGTCCGACGAGGATAGCGGGAGAAGAGACCCAGTACTTC. Its protein is CAWSPTRIAGEETQYF.

This chain connects TRBV5-1 to TRBJ1-1; TRBD1 matches at 7 bases. Germline trimming cut 2 bases from V and 1 base from J; bases unmatched to any gene: 5. Germline lookup yields CDR1 SGHRS and CDR2 YFSETQ. The CDR3 length is 15 residues. The CDR3 coding sequence is TGCGCCAGCAGCTTAGGGGGCGTGGGGAACACTGAAGCTTTCTTT. Translated: CASSLGGVGNTEAFF.

The chain recombines TRBV6-1 with TRBJ1-2; 9 nucleotides line up with TRBD1. J lost 6 bases, V lost 6 bases, and 2 bases had no gene match. CDR1 is MNHNS, CDR2 SASEGT, per germline. This CDR3 contains 12 residues. DNA for the CDR3: TGTGCCAGCAGACAGGGGGCGCATGGCTACACCTTC. Translating gives CASRQGAHGYTF.

J is TRBJ2-5 and V is TRBV5-1; D is perhaps TRBD1 (5 bases). Germline CDR1 and CDR2: SGHRS and YFSETQ. V was pared by 0 bases and J by 2 bases, with 8 bases between. This CDR3 spans 14 amino acids. The CDR3 is CASSLVQVQETQYF. The CDR3 nucleotides are TGCGCCAGCAGCTTGGTACAGGTTCAAGAGACCCAGTACTTC.

V is TRBV6-5 and J is TRBJ2-7, with TRBD1 matching over 10 bases. V shed 2 bases, J shed 2 bases, and the junction held 3 bases outside the gene matches. Germline CDR1 is MNHEY and CDR2 is SVGAGI. The CDR3 sequence is 15 residues long. CDR3 loop: CASSYQGTGAYEQYF. CDR3 nucleotide sequence: TGTGCCAGCAGTTACCAGGGGACAGGGGCCTACGAGCAGTACTTC.